This T cell receptor (beta chain) derives from a study of blood T cell repertoires in COVID-19. Seattle participants joined during active infection and were tracked over time. Original methodology: Using reference gene primer amplification, nucleated cell counts were estimated. Sequenced by immunoSEQ multiplex PCR; TCRdb stores in-frame clones only, minus some. The V and J calls and clone size were taken over from that table, and D and trimming were inferred from the DNA. The top ten clones hold around 4.6% of a sample with 100,000 to 150,000 clones, roughly nine tenths of them seen once. Germline loops: CDR1 MNHEY, CDR2 SVGAGI. The CDR3 runs to 13 residues. Trimming cost V 6 bases and J 6 bases; bases outside gene matches: 3.

Material for sequencing was peripheral blood. The sequence came from a man aged 55 to 69 with COVID-19, enrolled during active disease. This chain joins TRBV6-5 and TRBJ1-4, with 8 bases aligning to TRBD1. The CDR3 protein is CASSTDRDEKLFF. The CDR3, as DNA: TGTGCCAGCAGCACGGACAGGGATGAAAAACTGTTTTTT.